This TCR beta chain is from a study of CD8 T cells in ankylosing spondylitis. General study points: Blood from ankylosing spondylitis patients appeared to carry a characteristic roughly 8-variant TCR beta motif.

MiXCR, run by TCRdb on the 5' RACE reads, gives a single entry per CDR3 protein. The table records roughly 100,000 distinct CDR3 sequences, about 8.3% of them present only once. The sample holds many counts of this clonotype. Its cognate antigen is unknown. This receptor was identified in a male donor with ankylosing spondylitis or in good health (not recorded which). What was sequenced was blood, either unsorted or a sorted T cell fraction (not recorded which).

CDR3 amino acids: CASRITRLRARGTEAFF. The CDR3 region has the DNA TGTGCCAGCCGAATCACCCGGTTGAGGGCTAGGGGGACTGAAGCTTTCTTT. The rearrangement uses TRBV19 and TRBJ1-1; a weak D match, TRBD1 (6 bases). V was cut by 9 bases and J by 5 bases, with 28 bases left in between. Germline V lookup: CDR1 LNHDA, CDR2 SQIVND (reference sequence). CDR3 size: 17 residues.